The rows below give T cell receptor beta chains drawn from one sample of a study of response to subunit inactivated influenza vaccine. TCRdb reprocessed the RT-PCR reads with MiXCR, giving one entry per CDR3 protein. The profile shows 590,000 or so distinct CDR3 sequences, 11% to 15% of them singletons. The material sequenced was PBMCs from blood, taken around two weeks before vaccination. All receptors derive from a man aged 45-60 years who received an inactivated influenza vaccine. Each CDR3 is given with its conserved first and last residue. A D gene is named only where the DNA matches it firmly. Clone size is given for some rows only: seen once, a few or many times, or a class if the clone is expanded.

>TRBV7-2|TRBJ2-3|few|TRBD2
CASSPVTSGGAGDTQYF
TGTGCCAGCAGCCCCGTGACTAGCGGGGGGGCAGGGGATACGCAGTATTTT
>TRBV9|TRBJ2-7|few|NA
CASSVGRESYEQYF
TGTGCCAGCAGCGTAGGCAGGGAGTCCTACGAGCAGTACTTC
>TRBV28|TRBJ2-2|NA|TRBD2
CASSTSWAGVLVGANTGELFF
TGTGCCAGCAGTACCTCGTGGGCGGGAGTTTTAGTCGGCGCGAACACCGGGGAGCTGTTTTTT
>TRBV29-1|TRBJ2-3|NA|TRBD2
CSVRASGLSTDTQYF
TGCAGCGTAAGGGCTAGCGGACTTAGCACAGATACGCAGTATTTT
>TRBV20-1|TRBJ2-7|NA|NA
CSASSSVTDRTRLSYEQYF
TGCAGTGCTAGTTCAAGTGTGACGGACCGAACCCGTCTATCCTACGAGCAGTACTTC
>TRBV29-1|TRBJ2-7|NA|NA
CSVELFYEQYF
TGCAGCGTTGAGTTGTTCTACGAGCAGTACTTC
>TRBV6-5|TRBJ2-7|few|TRBD2
CASSYVSGGTRYEQYF
TGTGCCAGCAGTTACGTTTCGGGGGGAACTAGATACGAGCAGTACTTC
>TRBV7-9|TRBJ2-7|NA|NA
CASSLQAAHEQYF
TGTGCCAGCAGCTTACAAGCGGCGCACGAGCAGTACTTC
>TRBV5-1|TRBJ2-5|NA|NA
CASSLGGYTQETQYF
TGCGCCAGCAGCTTGGGGGGGTACACCCAAGAGACCCAGTACTTC
>TRBV5-1|TRBJ2-2|NA|TRBD1
CASTLPGGFGELFF
TGCGCCAGCACCCTCCCAGGGGGCTTCGGGGAGCTGTTTTTT
>TRBV20-1|TRBJ2-7|NA|NA
CSALPGGTYEQYF
TGCAGTGCACTTCCTGGGGGGACCTACGAGCAGTACTTC
>TRBV6-2/TRBV6-3|TRBJ2-3|few|NA
CASSYRGVPTDTQYF
TGTGCCAGCAGTTACCGCGGCGTCCCCACAGATACGCAGTATTTT
>TRBV7-9|TRBJ2-7|NA|NA
CASSLFNF
TGTGCCAGCAGCTTGTTTAACTTC
>TRBV6-5|TRBJ2-7|few|NA
CASSYRGQTFSGEQYF
TGTGCCAGCAGTTACCGGGGACAAACTTTTAGTGGCGAGCAGTACTTC
>TRBV5-5|TRBJ2-3|few|NA
CASSPYLGDTQYF
TGTGCCAGCAGCCCCTATCTAGGAGATACGCAGTATTTT
>TRBV3-1|TRBJ1-2|NA|NA
CASSQDLASSYGYTF
TGTGCCAGCAGCCAAGATTTAGCGTCTAGCTATGGCTACACCTTC
>TRBV29-1|TRBJ2-3|NA|TRBD2
CSSGLAGTTDTQYF
TGCAGCTCTGGACTAGCGGGAACCACAGATACGCAGTATTTT
>TRBV29-1|TRBJ2-5|many|TRBD2
CSGGTSGIGETQYF
TGCAGCGGCGGGACTAGCGGGATCGGAGAGACCCAGTACTTC
>TRBV12-3/TRBV12-4|TRBJ2-2|NA|TRBD1
CASSLRDRATGELFF
TGTGCCAGCAGTTTACGGGACAGGGCTACCGGGGAGCTGTTTTTT
>TRBV27|TRBJ2-3|NA|NA
CASRLFMATDTQYF
TGTGCCAGCAGACTATTTATGGCCACAGATACGCAGTATTTT
>TRBV12-3/TRBV12-4|TRBJ1-2|many|NA
CASSLTGRSYGYTF
TGTGCCAGCAGTTTAACCGGGCGAAGCTATGGCTACACCTTC
>TRBV4-2|TRBJ2-7|NA|NA
CASSQELAAEQYF
TGTGCCAGCAGCCAAGAACTAGCAGCCGAGCAGTACTTC
>TRBV6-5|TRBJ2-7|NA|TRBD2
CASRVGLDEQYF
TGTGCCAGCAGGGTGGGACTAGACGAGCAGTACTTC
>TRBV5-1|TRBJ2-1|many|NA
CASSPTVRSYNEQFF
TGCGCCAGCAGCCCGACGGTGCGCTCCTACAATGAGCAGTTCTTC
>TRBV10-3|TRBJ2-7|few|TRBD2
CAISESVATSGSFREQYF
TGTGCCATCAGTGAGTCGGTCGCGACTAGCGGGAGTTTTCGCGAGCAGTACTTC
>TRBV7-8|TRBJ2-1|few|NA
CASSLTGTTWYNEQFF
TGTGCCAGCAGCTTAACAGGGACAACGTGGTACAATGAGCAGTTCTTC
>TRBV30|TRBJ1-1|few|TRBD1
CASGQGLLAFF
TGTGCCTCGGGACAGGGTTTATTAGCTTTCTTT
>TRBV7-7|TRBJ2-3|NA|TRBD2
CASSLVRDSGENTDTQYF
TGTGCCAGCAGCTTAGTTCGGGATAGCGGGGAAAACACAGATACGCAGTATTTT
>TRBV6-2/TRBV6-3|TRBJ2-3|NA|NA
CASSRLDFPTDTQYF
TGTGCCAGCAGCCGGTTGGACTTCCCCACAGATACGCAGTATTTT
>TRBV6-2/TRBV6-3|TRBJ2-7|few|TRBD1
CASMRTGEYEQYF
TGTGCCAGTATGAGGACAGGGGAATACGAGCAGTACTTC